A single sample is the source of the 5 T cell receptor beta chains below, sequenced in a study of brain T cells in children with intractable seizures. Regarding time point: blood from clinic visit 5 months post-surgery; TSC patient then seizure free. The method was immunoSEQ multiplex PCR; TCRdb's version includes in-frame clones alone and lacks a portion of them. The table includes a few hundred thousand clones, more than 85% detected once. Sequenced material: peripheral blood, taken around 5 months after surgery. These receptors all stem from a boy under two years old with tuberous sclerosis and intractable seizures.

V and J are TRBV6-6 and TRBJ1-1, with D possibly TRBD1 on 5 matching bases. The CDR3 extends over 13 amino acids. Germline assignment: CDR1 MNHNY and CDR2 SVGAGI (reference sequence). V dropped 2 bases and J dropped 6 bases, with 10 bases sitting between them. CDR3 protein: CASSYQGRAEAFF. For the CDR3, the DNA is TGTGCCAGCAGTTACCAGGGAAGGGCTGAAGCTTTCTTT.

The chain is built from TRBV3-1 (or the pseudogene TRBV3-2) and TRBJ1-4; D unclear. Germline values: CDR1 LGHDT, CDR2 YNNKEL (reference sequence). Trimming took 5 bases from V and 4 from J, leaving 17 bases between them. This CDR3 has 16 residues. The CDR3 DNA reads TGTGCCAGCAGCTATAACGTGGGGAGTTTTAATGAAAAACTGTTTTTT. Protein sequence: CASSYNVGSFNEKLFF.

The chain uses TRBV5-4 and TRBJ2-7, with 10 bases identical to TRBD2. Germline V gives CDR1 SGHNT, CDR2 YYREEE (reference sequence). The CDR3 contains 14 residues. V shed 6 bases, J shed 6 bases, and the junction held 9 bases outside the gene matches. The CDR3 DNA reads TGTGCCAGCAACCTAGCGGGAGTTGGCTCCGAGCAGTACTTC. It specifies CASNLAGVGSEQYF.

The V call is TRBV18, the J call TRBJ2-5; D assignment may be TRBD1 or TRBD2 (5 bases each). Germline V gene sequence: CDR1 KGHSH, CDR2 LQKENI. This CDR3 spans 16 amino acids. Trimming removed 8 bases at V and 0 bases at J, with 19 bases between. This chain's CDR3 is CASPRLGPKNQETQYF. As DNA, the CDR3 is TGTGCCAGCCCACGGCTGGGACCGAAAAACCAAGAGACCCAGTACTTC.

This chain connects TRBV6-2 or TRBV6-3 to TRBJ2-7, with unresolved D. V was clipped by 6 bases and J by 0 bases, with 6 bases between them. Looked up from germline, CDR1 is MNHEY and CDR2 is SVGEGT. There are 12 residues in the CDR3. CDR3 region: CASSFLSYEQYF. The CDR3 DNA reads TGTGCCAGCAGCTTCCTCTCCTACGAGCAGTACTTC.